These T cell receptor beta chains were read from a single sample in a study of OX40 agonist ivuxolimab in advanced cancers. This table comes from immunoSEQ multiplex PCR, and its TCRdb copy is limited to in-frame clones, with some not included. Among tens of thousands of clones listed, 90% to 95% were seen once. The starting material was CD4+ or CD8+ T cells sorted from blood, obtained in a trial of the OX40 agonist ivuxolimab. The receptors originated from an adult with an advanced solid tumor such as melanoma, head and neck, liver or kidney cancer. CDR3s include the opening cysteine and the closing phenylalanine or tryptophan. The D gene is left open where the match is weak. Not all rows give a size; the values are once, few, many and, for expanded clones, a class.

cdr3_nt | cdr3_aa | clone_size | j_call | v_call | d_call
TGTGCCAGCAGCTTCAGCGGGGGGGCCTACAATGAGCAGTTCTTC | CASSFSGGAYNEQFF | - | TRBJ2-1 | TRBV7-9 | TRBD2
TGTGCTAGCAGCTTAGCCCGGACGGATGAGCAGTTCTTC | CASSLARTDEQFF | - | TRBJ2-1 | TRBV7-7 | -
TGTGCCAGCAGCTTAGGATTGGGAAATCAGCCCCAGCATTTT | CASSLGLGNQPQHF | - | TRBJ1-5 | TRBV13 | -
TGTGCCAGCAGTGAGGGACACATTATTACAACTTCCTACAATGAGCAGTTCTTC | CASSEGHIITTSYNEQFF | - | TRBJ2-1 | TRBV6-1 | -
TGCGCCAGCAGTTTTGGGGTAAACAATGAGCAGTTCTTC | CASSFGVNNEQFF | - | TRBJ2-1 | TRBV5-1 | -
TGCGCCAGCAGCTTGGCTATACAGGGGTACACAGATACGCAGTATTTT | CASSLAIQGYTDTQYF | - | TRBJ2-3 | TRBV5-1 | TRBD1
TGTGCCAGCAGCTCCCTGGTGGGGGTTGCGTCGAACACTGAAGCTTTCTTT | CASSSLVGVASNTEAFF | - | TRBJ1-1 | TRBV11-3 | -
TGCAGCGCCGGGACAGCTTATGAAGCTTTCTTT | CSAGTAYEAFF | - | TRBJ1-1 | TRBV29-1 | TRBD1
TGTGCCAGCAATCTCAGGGGGGGTCGCACTGAAGCTTTCTTT | CASNLRGGRTEAFF | - | TRBJ1-1 | TRBV27 | TRBD1
TGTGCCACCCTAGCGGGGGGTTATAATGAGCAGTTCTTC | CATLAGGYNEQFF | - | TRBJ2-1 | TRBV27 | TRBD2
TGTGCCAGCAGCTTTGGTCCTTCCTACGAGCAGTACTTC | CASSFGPSYEQYF | - | TRBJ2-7 | TRBV7-9 | -
TGTGCCAGCAGCTCCTGGACGGGGTCCTACGAGCAGTACTTC | CASSSWTGSYEQYF | - | TRBJ2-7 | TRBV7-2 | -
TGCGCCAGCAGCTTGGCCATATCTATTAGCACAGATACGCAGTATTTT | CASSLAISISTDTQYF | - | TRBJ2-3 | TRBV5-1 | -
TGTGCCAGCAGCCCGGGGGCAGATACGCAGTATTTT | CASSPGADTQYF | - | TRBJ2-3 | TRBV11-3 | -
TGTGCCAGCAGCCCCGGGATGGGTGGGATCTATAATTCACCCCTCCACTTT | CASSPGMGGIYNSPLHF | - | TRBJ1-6 | TRBV5-4 | -
TGTGCCAGTGGATTGACAATCACAGATACGCAGTATTTT | CASGLTITDTQYF | - | TRBJ2-3 | TRBV19 | -
TGCAGCGTTGTATGGCGGGGGGCCCTCCAAGAGACCCAGTACTTC | CSVVWRGALQETQYF | - | TRBJ2-5 | TRBV29-1 | TRBD2
TGTGCCACCAGCAGCAACTGGGGGGGAACCTATGGCTACACCTTC | CATSSNWGGTYGYTF | few | TRBJ1-2 | TRBV15 | -
TGTGCCAGCAGTTTGTCAGGGGTGAACACTGAAGCTTTCTTT | CASSLSGVNTEAFF | - | TRBJ1-1 | TRBV6-5 | -
TGCGCCAGCAGCTTGGGACAGGATGGCTACACCTTC | CASSLGQDGYTF | - | TRBJ1-2 | TRBV5-1 | -
TGTGCCAGCAGCTTAGCATCCTCTAGCACAGATACGCAGTATTTT | CASSLASSSTDTQYF | - | TRBJ2-3 | TRBV7-9 | -
TGTGCCAGCAGTTTGGGAGGGGACTCCTACGAGCAGTACTTC | CASSLGGDSYEQYF | - | TRBJ2-7 | TRBV27 | TRBD2
TGTGCCAGCAGCCAACGACAGGGATTTAATGAAAAACTGTTTTTT | CASSQRQGFNEKLFF | - | TRBJ1-4 | TRBV7-8 | TRBD1
TGTGCCAGCAGCGTTATTAGTTACGAGCAGTACTTC | CASSVISYEQYF | - | TRBJ2-7 | TRBV28 | -
TGTGCCAGCAGTGGGTCTGCCGGGGGTCAGCCCCAGCATTTT | CASSGSAGGQPQHF | once | TRBJ1-5 | TRBV2 | -
TGTGCCAGCGCGGAGGAGGGGCGGGGGACTGAAGCTTTCTTT | CASAEEGRGTEAFF | - | TRBJ1-1 | TRBV9 | -
TGTGCCAGCAGTTTCGTTCCCAATAATTTGGACAGCTATGGCTACACCTTC | CASSFVPNNLDSYGYTF | - | TRBJ1-2 | TRBV27 | -
TGTGCCAGCAGCCTTCCCCCTACTAGTGAAGAGACCCAGTACTTC | CASSLPPTSEETQYF | - | TRBJ2-5 | TRBV28 | -
TGTGCCAGCAGCACACGGGACACCTCCTACGAGCAGTACTTC | CASSTRDTSYEQYF | - | TRBJ2-7 | TRBV5-8 | -
TGTGCCAGCAGTTTCAACGGGCCCGGGGAGCTGTTTTTT | CASSFNGPGELFF | - | TRBJ2-2 | TRBV27 | -
TGTGCCAGCAGCGGACAGTATGGTGGCTACACCTTC | CASSGQYGGYTF | - | TRBJ1-2 | TRBV6-5 | -
TGTGCCAGCTCACCACAGGGGGGGGCAGATACGCAGTATTTT | CASSPQGGADTQYF | - | TRBJ2-3 | TRBV18 | -
TGTGCCAGCAGCTTATTTAGAGGCAGAAGCACAGATACGCAGTATTTT | CASSLFRGRSTDTQYF | - | TRBJ2-3 | TRBV7-9 | -
TGTGCCAGCGCCCTGGGCTATGGCTACACCTTC | CASALGYGYTF | - | TRBJ1-2 | TRBV19 | -
TGCGCCAGCAGCCAAGTCCCTGGGGGGGGCTCTAATTCACCCCTCCACTTT | CASSQVPGGGSNSPLHF | - | TRBJ1-6 | TRBV4-1 | -
TGTGCCAGCAGCTTAAGGACCGCGGACATTCAGTACTTC | CASSLRTADIQYF | - | TRBJ2-4 | TRBV11-2 | -